This section outlines one T cell receptor beta chain sequence together with its context. Antigen unknown. Next came a second PCR, run for about 6 to 11 cycles, which used a sample-barcoded 5' primer along with a J-beta primer mix. TCRdb recomputed calls from the 5' RACE reads with MiXCR, one row per CDR3 protein. The table lists over a million distinct CDR3 sequences, 59% of them singletons. Germline values: CDR1 SEHNR, CDR2 FQNEAQ (reference sequence). The CDR3 contains 16 residues. The trim removed 4 bases at V and 2 bases at J, leaving 10 bases unmatched. This specimen comes from a study of blood T cells in healthy people across ages. Points from the study as a whole: Diversity estimates from one million T cells were considered underestimates.

This clonotype was obtained from a man aged 18 to 29 in good health. The chain combines TRBV7-9 with TRBJ2-7, with TRBD1 identical over 8 bases. The material sequenced was blood. CDR3 nucleotides: TGTGCCAGCAGCTCCGCCGGGACAGGTGGTCCCTACGAGCAGTACTTC. Its translation is CASSSAGTGGPYEQYF.